This T cell receptor beta chain was sequenced for a study of blood T cell repertoires in COVID-19. About the study: The study drew acute and convalescent COVID-19 samples from the United States, Italy and Spain.

Adults between roughly 18 and 95 years of age took part from 24 US areas. The length of the CDR3 is 15 residues. CDR1 is SGHVS, CDR2 FQNEAQ, per germline. With V trimmed by 3 bases and J by 6 bases, 2 bases remained unmatched. The assay was immunoSEQ multiplex PCR, and TCRdb's table has in-frame clones only and misses some. The table records 350,000 or so clones, 85% to 90% of them present only once. V and J are TRBV7-8 and TRBJ2-7; 16 bases are shared with TRBD2. The source is a woman in her thirties who had been exposed to COVID-19. Sequenced input: PBMCs or T cells enriched from blood (not recorded which). In DNA, the CDR3 is TGTGCCAGCAGCTTGGGACTAGCGGGAGGGGGCGAGCAGTACTTC. It codes for CASSLGLAGGGEQYF.